A single sample gave rise to the 27 T cell receptor beta chains below, sequenced in a study of T cell changes during pregnancy in multiple sclerosis. Using immunoSEQ multiplex PCR, the repertoire was profiled, and TCRdb retains in-frame clones only, with some absent. The data hold around 59,000 clones, with roughly 93% observed a single time. This material consisted of CD8+ T cells from peripheral blood mononuclear cells, taken in the second trimester of pregnancy. These receptors came from a female donor with multiple sclerosis, enrolled in a pregnancy study.

The chain uses TRBV14 and TRBJ2-7; TRBD1 might be the D (7 bases). This CDR3 is 14 amino acids long. The ends were cut back, 5 bases at V and 7 bases at J, with 18 bases in the middle. Germline V lookup: CDR1 SGHDN, CDR2 FVKESK. The CDR3 here is CASSAEGALAEQYF. Here the CDR3 DNA reads TGTGCCAGCAGCGCAGAGGGGGCTCTAGCGGAGCAGTACTTC.

This clone was seen only once. The chain links TRBV27 to TRBJ2-1; TRBD1 agrees at 7 bases. Trimming at V came to 4 bases and at J to 6 bases, leaving 0 bases not matched to a gene. The germline V gene encodes CDR1 MNHEY and CDR2 SMNVEV (reference sequence). This CDR3 spans 12 amino acids. The CDR3 is CASSSGGNEQFF. The CDR3 coding sequence is TGTGCCAGCAGTTCAGGGGGCAATGAGCAGTTCTTC.

This rearrangement joins TRBV7-9 to TRBJ1-3; 7 bases agree with TRBD1. The germline V gene has CDR1 SEHNR and CDR2 FQNEAQ (reference sequence). V shed 5 bases, J shed 12 bases, and the junction held 10 bases outside the gene matches. The CDR3 has 13 amino acids. CDR3 residues: CASSGQGGLGIYF. DNA of the CDR3: TGTGCCAGCAGCGGCCAGGGGGGCCTAGGCATATATTTT.

The CDR3: CSVEDRSGAFYEQYF. The CDR3 DNA is TGCAGCGTTGAAGATCGGAGTGGGGCCTTCTACGAGCAGTACTTC. V is TRBV29-1 and J is TRBJ2-7, with D possibly TRBD1 on 5 matching bases. V gave up 0 bases and J gave up 3 bases, with 15 bases separating them. The CDR3 runs to 15 residues. The germline V gene has CDR1 SQVTM and CDR2 ANQGSEA.

V is TRBV4-3 and J is TRBJ2-7; TRBD1 matches at 9 bases. Per the germline V gene, CDR1 is LGHNA and CDR2 is YSLEER. Unmatched junction bases numbered 6, after V lost 0 bases and J lost 3 bases. The CDR3 loop spans 16 amino acids. The CDR3 DNA reads as TGCGCCAGCAGCCAAGATGTTTACAGGGGGCTCTACGAGCAGTACTTC. This codes for CASSQDVYRGLYEQYF.

This sequence joins TRBV28 and TRBJ1-1; D possibly corresponds to TRBD1 (5 bases). Germline loops: CDR1 MDHEN, CDR2 SYDVKM. CDR3 length equals 14 residues. The V end lost 3 bases, the J end lost 1 base, and 9 bases lay between the germline ends. The CDR3 reads CASSLQGGNTEAFF. CDR3 sequence (DNA): TGTGCCAGCAGTTTGCAGGGAGGGAACACTGAAGCTTTCTTT.

The V gene is TRBV5-4, the J gene TRBJ2-7; 11 nucleotides line up with TRBD2. V shed 3 bases, J shed 2 bases, and the junction held 4 bases outside the gene matches. The CDR3 covers 15 residues. Germline CDR1 is SGHNT and CDR2 is YYREEE (reference sequence). In DNA, the CDR3 is TGTGCCAGCAGCTCACCGACTAGCGGGACCTACGAGCAGTACTTC. This codes for CASSSPTSGTYEQYF.

V and J are TRBV19 and TRBJ2-5; a weak D match, TRBD1 (6 bases). The CDR3 has 15 residues. Germline V gene lookup returns CDR1 LNHDA and CDR2 SQIVND (reference sequence). Between the trimmed V and J ends, which lost 7 bases and 4 bases, there was a span of 19 bases. CDR3 nucleotides: TGTGCCAGTACCGAAACCGGGACAAGGCGAGAGACCCAGTACTTC. This gives the protein CASTETGTRRETQYF. Filled out from reference TRBV19 and TRBJ2-5, the complete variable domain reads DGGITQSPKYLFRKEGQNVTLSCEQNLNHDAMYWYRQDPGQGLRLIYYSQIVNDFQKGDIAEGYSVSREKKESFPLTVTSAQKNPTAFYLCASTETGTRRETQYFGPGTRLLVL.

The chain carries TRBV27 and TRBJ2-1; 12 nucleotides match TRBD2. The CDR3 runs 14 residues. Trimming at V came to 6 bases and at J to 7 bases, leaving 4 bases not matched to a gene. CDR1 and CDR2 from the germline V gene are MNHEY and SMNVEV (reference sequence). The DNA for the CDR3 is TGTGCCAGCAGCCTAGCGGGGGGGATAAATGAGCAGTTCTTC. Amino acid sequence: CASSLAGGINEQFF.

CDR3 DNA: TGTGCCAGCAAGGACAGAGCTAACACCGGGGAGCTGTTTTTT. This sequence encodes CASKDRANTGELFF. The chain joins TRBV27 to TRBJ2-2; D perhaps matches TRBD1 (6 bases). The V gene lost 7 bases and the J gene lost 2 bases, with 11 bases spanning the gap. Germline CDR1 reads MNHEY; CDR2 reads SMNVEV (reference sequence). This CDR3 contains 14 residues.

This clone was counted a single time. The J gene is TRBJ2-2, the V gene TRBV4-1, with D possibly matching TRBD1 (6 bases). The germline V gene encodes CDR1 MGHRA and CDR2 YSYEKL. Trimming stripped 1 base from V and 3 bases from J, with 15 bases between. This CDR3 has 17 residues. The CDR3 region is CASSQGTTGQYTGELFF. Here the CDR3 DNA reads TGCGCCAGCAGCCAAGGGACAACAGGGCAGTACACCGGGGAGCTGTTTTTT.

The CDR3 bases are TGCGCCAGCAGCTTTTCTAGCGTTCGCACAGATACGCAGTATTTT. Amino acids: CASSFSSVRTDTQYF. The rearrangement uses TRBV5-1 and TRBJ2-3, with a possible D match to TRBD2 (6 bases). V was clipped by 2 bases and J by 1 base, with 11 bases between them. The CDR3 loop spans 15 amino acids. CDR1 and CDR2 from the germline V gene are SGHRS and YFSETQ.

The chain uses TRBV11-2 and TRBJ1-2; 10 bases line up with TRBD1. V was pared by 3 bases and J by 3 bases, with 1 base of the junction left unmatched. The CDR3 totals 14 residues. The germline V gene has CDR1 SGHAT and CDR2 FQNNGV. The CDR3 region is CASSFGTGDYGYTF. The CDR3 bases are TGTGCCAGCAGCTTTGGGACAGGGGACTATGGCTACACCTTC.

CDR3 region: CASSPGGNEQFF. CDR3 sequence (DNA): TGCGCCAGCAGCCCTGGGGGGAATGAGCAGTTCTTC. The gene calls are TRBV5-1 and TRBJ2-1; possible D gene TRBD2, 6 bases. Trimming cost V 4 bases and J 7 bases, with 9 bases left between them. The length of the CDR3 is 12 residues. Germline values: CDR1 SGHRS, CDR2 YFSETQ. Filled out from reference TRBV5-1 and TRBJ2-1, the complete variable domain reads KAGVTQTPRYLIKTRGQQVTLSCSPISGHRSVSWYQQTPGQGLQFLFEYFSETQRNKGNFPGRFSGRQFSNSRSEMNVSTLELGDSALYLCASSPGGNEQFFGPGTRLTVL.

This rearrangement joins TRBV7-9 to TRBJ2-7; D perhaps matches TRBD2 (6 bases). The germline CDR1 and CDR2 sequences are SEHNR and FQNEAQ (reference sequence). Trimming stripped 4 bases from V and 4 bases from J, with 17 bases between. The CDR3 extends over 15 amino acids. In DNA form, the CDR3 reads TGTGCCAGCAGCTCAGATATGGCGGGGCCTTACGAGCAGTACTTC. It codes for CASSSDMAGPYEQYF.

This clone was seen just once. The J gene is TRBJ1-2, the V gene TRBV30; D possibly corresponds to TRBD1 (5 bases). The CDR3 contains 11 residues. In germline, CDR1 is GTSNPN, CDR2 SVGIG (reference sequence). CDR3 DNA sequence: TGTGCGGTCGACAGCCTCTATGGCTACACCTTC. Amino acids: CAVDSLYGYTF.

V usage is TRBV4-2 and J usage is TRBJ2-2, with D perhaps matching TRBD1 (7 bases). CDR3 length: 16 amino acids. The germline gives CDR1 LGHNA, CDR2 YNFKEQ. V was clipped by 4 bases and J by 6 bases, with 18 bases between them. The CDR3 bases are TGTGCCAGCAGCCTTGGAGGTACAGGGGAGGCCGGGGAGCTGTTTTTT. It yields the protein CASSLGGTGEAGELFF.

This chain links TRBV29-1 with TRBJ1-2; unclear D gene. The CDR3 runs 13 residues. Germline V gene sequence: CDR1 SQVTM, CDR2 ANQGSEA. V was shortened by 7 bases and J by 8 bases, with 20 bases between the two germline ends. CDR3 protein: CSAGGLPLGGYTF. In DNA, the CDR3 is TGCAGCGCAGGAGGCTTGCCCCTGGGGGGCTACACCTTC.

The chain is built from TRBV7-9 and TRBJ1-2, with D unclear. The CDR3 has 16 amino acids. The V end was cut by 5 bases, the J end by 1 base, with 17 bases between. The germline V gene has CDR1 SEHNR and CDR2 FQNEAQ (reference sequence). In DNA, the CDR3 is TGTGCCAGCAGCCCCCCGCGAGGAGCCCTTAACTATGGCTACACCTTC. Encoded protein: CASSPPRGALNYGYTF. The full variable domain, its missing parts supplied by reference TRBV7-9 and TRBJ1-2, is DTGVSQNPRHKITKRGQNVTFRCDPISEHNRLYWYRQTLGQGPEFLTYFQNEAQLEKSRLLSDRFSAERPKGSFSTLEIQRTEQGDSAMYLCASSPPRGALNYGYTFGSGTRLTVV.

V gene TRBV28 combines with J gene TRBJ1-1, with D maybe TRBD1 (5 bases). The germline V and J ends were trimmed by 6 bases and 2 bases, with 10 bases remaining between them. This CDR3 comprises 13 residues. The germline V gene has CDR1 MDHEN and CDR2 SYDVKM. CDR3 residues: CASSPTGNTEAFF. In DNA form, the CDR3 reads TGTGCCAGCAGCCCCACAGGTAACACTGAAGCTTTCTTT.

This clone was seen only a few times. The chain joins TRBV5-4 to TRBJ1-2; 8 bases fit TRBD1. Unmatched junction bases numbered 9, after V lost 7 bases and J lost 7 bases. This CDR3 comprises 13 residues. Germline loops: CDR1 SGHNT, CDR2 YYREEE (reference sequence). CDR3 sequence: CASSGQGSIGYTF. In DNA, the CDR3 is TGTGCCAGCTCCGGACAGGGAAGTATTGGCTACACCTTC.

The chain combines TRBV29-1 with TRBJ1-2, with 7 bases identical to TRBD1. Germline CDR1 is SQVTM and CDR2 is ANQGSEA. The CDR3 consists of 12 residues. The V and J ends lost 6 bases and 10 bases, in that order; junction bases with no gene match: 11. CDR3 in amino acids: CSVYRGSIDYTF. The CDR3 region has the DNA TGCAGCGTGTACAGGGGCTCAATCGACTACACCTTC.

The chain couples TRBV7-9 to TRBJ2-1, with D perhaps TRBD1 (5 bases). V was clipped by 5 bases and J by 6 bases, with 14 bases between them. The CDR3 is 14 amino acids. Germline-derived CDR1 and CDR2 are SEHNR and FQNEAQ (reference sequence). CDR3 sequence reads: CASSKVETVNEQFF. The CDR3 bases are TGTGCCAGCAGCAAAGTGGAGACAGTCAATGAGCAGTTCTTC.

In DNA form, the CDR3 reads TGTGCCAGCAGCCATCAGTGGGGACAGGGATCCTACGAGCAGTACTTC. Protein sequence: CASSHQWGQGSYEQYF. This sequence joins TRBV14 and TRBJ2-7; 9 nucleotides align to TRBD1. The junction had 7 bases not matched to a gene; V was cut back by 3 bases and J by 1 base. Germline V gene lookup returns CDR1 SGHDN and CDR2 FVKESK. The CDR3 loop spans 16 amino acids. Full variable domain (missing parts from reference TRBV14 and TRBJ2-7): EAGVTQFPSHSVIEKGQTVTLRCDPISGHDNLYWYRRVMGKEIKFLLHFVKESKQDESGMPNNRFLAERTGGTYSTLKVQPAELEDSGVYFCASSHQWGQGSYEQYFGPGTRLTVT.

The chain carries TRBV7-9 and TRBJ1-4; 8 bases align to TRBD1. Unmatched junction bases numbered 13, after V lost 7 bases and J lost 0 bases. CDR1 and CDR2 from the germline V gene are SEHNR and FQNEAQ (reference sequence). The CDR3 is 18 residues long. This CDR3 reads CASTGGLGRGPTNEKLFF. The CDR3 DNA follows: TGTGCCAGCACCGGGGGGTTGGGCAGGGGGCCAACTAATGAAAAACTGTTTTTT.

The sample holds a few counts of this clone. CDR3: CASSETGDEQYF. The CDR3 DNA follows: TGTGCCAGCAGTGAAACAGGGGACGAGCAGTACTTC. The rearrangement joins TRBV2 to TRBJ2-7; TRBD1 matches 7 bases. J gave up 5 bases and V 2 bases, and 0 bases lay outside the gene matches. The germline CDR1 and CDR2 sequences are SNHLY and FYNNEI. There are 12 residues in the CDR3.

The chain employs TRBV7-2 and TRBJ2-7, with TRBD1 matching over 7 bases. The ends lost 1 base at V and 9 bases at J; junction bases unmatched: 18. The CDR3 is 17 residues long. The germline CDR1 and CDR2 sequences are SGHTA and FQGNSA. The CDR3 is CASSLDRGQRWAHGQYF. CDR3 sequence (DNA): TGTGCCAGCAGCTTAGACAGGGGACAGCGCTGGGCTCATGGGCAGTACTTC.